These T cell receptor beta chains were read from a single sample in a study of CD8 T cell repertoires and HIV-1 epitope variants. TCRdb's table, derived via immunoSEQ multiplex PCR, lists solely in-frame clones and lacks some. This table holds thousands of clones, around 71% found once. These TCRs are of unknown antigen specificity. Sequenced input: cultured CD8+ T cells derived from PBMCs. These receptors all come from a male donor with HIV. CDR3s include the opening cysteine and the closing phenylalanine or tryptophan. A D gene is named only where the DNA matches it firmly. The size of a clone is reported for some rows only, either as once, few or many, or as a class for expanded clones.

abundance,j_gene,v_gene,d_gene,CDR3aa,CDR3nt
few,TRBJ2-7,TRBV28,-,CASSLLLISYEQYF,TGTGCCAGCAGTCTTCTCTTGATCTCCTACGAGCAGTACTTC
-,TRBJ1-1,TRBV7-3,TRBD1,CASRVTGVTSNTEAFF,TGTGCCAGCCGGGTGACAGGGGTGACGTCCAACACTGAAGCTTTCTTT
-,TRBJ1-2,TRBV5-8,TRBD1,CASSDPGTGVLGAF,TGTGCCAGCAGCGATCCCGGGACAGGGGTCCTCGGTGCCTTC
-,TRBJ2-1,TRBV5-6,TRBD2,CASSLVAGGSYNEQFF,TGTGCCAGCAGCTTGGTGGCGGGAGGTTCCTACAATGAGCAGTTCTTC
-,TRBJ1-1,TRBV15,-,CATSRDNAGTEAFF,TGTGCCACCAGCAGAGATAACGCCGGCACTGAAGCTTTCTTT
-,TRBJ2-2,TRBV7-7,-,CASSLSGTGELFF,TGTGCTAGCAGCCTCTCGGGTACCGGGGAGCTGTTTTTT
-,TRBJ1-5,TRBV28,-,CASSLYRVGQPQHF,TGTGCCAGCAGTTTATACAGGGTGGGTCAGCCCCAGCATTTT
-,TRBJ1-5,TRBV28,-,CASTTPRGPQHF,TGTGCCAGCACCACACCCAGGGGGCCCCAGCATTTT
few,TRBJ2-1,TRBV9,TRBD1,CASSDSTGGDEQFF,TGTGCCAGCAGCGACAGCACAGGGGGCGATGAGCAGTTCTTC
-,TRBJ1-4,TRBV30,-,CAWSVPNEKLFF,TGTGCCTGGAGTGTACCTAATGAAAAACTGTTTTTT
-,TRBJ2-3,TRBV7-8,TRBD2,CASSLGYAGGPTDTQYF,TGTGCCAGCAGCTTAGGTTACGCGGGGGGTCCCACAGATACGCAGTATTTT
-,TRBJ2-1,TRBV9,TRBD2,CASSASLAGIHNEQFF,TGTGCCAGCAGCGCCTCACTAGCGGGAATCCACAATGAGCAGTTCTTC
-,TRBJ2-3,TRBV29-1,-,CSVEGGPPRADTQYF,TGCAGCGTTGAAGGCGGACCGCCGAGGGCAGATACGCAGTATTTT
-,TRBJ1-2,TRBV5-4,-,CASLDADNYGYTF,TGTGCCAGCTTAGACGCGGATAACTATGGCTACACCTTC
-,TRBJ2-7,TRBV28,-,CASSNPQFPEQYF,TGTGCCAGCAGTAATCCCCAGTTTCCCGAGCAGTACTTC
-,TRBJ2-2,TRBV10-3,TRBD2,CAISEPTSGLGELFF,TGTGCCATCAGTGAACCGACTAGCGGGCTCGGGGAGCTGTTTTTT
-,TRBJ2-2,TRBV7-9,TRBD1,CASGTGTEAGELFF,TGTGCCAGCGGAACCGGGACAGAGGCCGGGGAGCTGTTTTTT
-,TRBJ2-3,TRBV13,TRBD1,CASSFLPDRVADTQYF,TGTGCCAGCAGCTTCTTACCGGACAGGGTTGCGGATACGCAGTATTTT
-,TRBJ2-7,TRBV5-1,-,CASSLAPVGAYEQYF,TGCGCCAGCAGCTTGGCCCCCGTAGGGGCCTACGAGCAGTACTTC
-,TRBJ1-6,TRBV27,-,CASSLSQGSPLHF,TGTGCCAGCAGTTTATCACAGGGTTCACCCCTCCACTTT
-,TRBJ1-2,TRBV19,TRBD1,CASIITGDRPYGYTF,TGTGCCAGTATCATAACAGGGGATCGCCCCTATGGCTACACCTTC
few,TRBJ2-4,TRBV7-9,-,CASTPPTGLAKNIQYF,TGTGCCAGCACCCCCCCCACAGGTCTAGCCAAAAACATTCAGTACTTC
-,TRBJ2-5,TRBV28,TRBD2,CASSLTASGGTATPPETQYF,TGTGCCAGCAGTTTAACCGCTAGCGGGGGCACAGCAACTCCCCCAGAGACCCAGTACTTC
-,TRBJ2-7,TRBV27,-,CASSQGPIGYEQYF,TGTGCCAGCAGTCAGGGGCCAATTGGCTACGAGCAGTACTTC
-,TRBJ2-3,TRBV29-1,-,CSVESPALETDTQYF,TGCAGCGTTGAGTCCCCCGCATTAGAAACAGATACGCAGTATTTT
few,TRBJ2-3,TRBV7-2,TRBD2,CASSLGLAGGPTDTQYF,TGTGCCAGCAGCTTGGGACTAGCGGGAGGGCCCACAGATACGCAGTATTTT
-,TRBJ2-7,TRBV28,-,CASSESIGQAYEQYF,TGTGCCAGCAGCGAATCAATAGGACAAGCCTACGAGCAGTACTTC
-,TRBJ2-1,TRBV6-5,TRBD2,CASSYSPSGGHNEQFF,TGTGCCAGCAGTTACTCGCCTAGCGGGGGACACAATGAGCAGTTCTTC
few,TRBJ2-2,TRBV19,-,CASRTTTGELFF,TGTGCCAGTAGAACGACCACCGGGGAGCTGTTTTTT
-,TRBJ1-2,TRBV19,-,CASSPTDYGYTF,TGTGCCAGTAGTCCGACAGACTATGGCTACACCTTC
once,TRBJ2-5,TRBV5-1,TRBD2,CASSSPVAGDQETQYF,TGCGCCAGCAGCTCCCCCGTAGCGGGGGACCAAGAGACCCAGTACTTC
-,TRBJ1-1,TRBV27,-,CASSLSGVATEAFF,TGTGCCAGCAGTTTATCCGGTGTCGCCACTGAAGCTTTCTTT
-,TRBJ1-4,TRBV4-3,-,CASSQEDTMGDEKLFF,TGCGCCAGCAGCCAAGAGGACACCATGGGAGATGAAAAACTGTTTTTT
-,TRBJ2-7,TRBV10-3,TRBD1,CATGTGSYEQYF,TGTGCCACCGGGACAGGCTCCTACGAGCAGTACTTC
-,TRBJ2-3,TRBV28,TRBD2,CASSPRLAGGPRSAIDTQYF,TGTGCCAGCAGTCCTCGACTAGCGGGAGGTCCACGGTCCGCCATAGATACGCAGTATTTT
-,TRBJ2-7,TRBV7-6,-,CASSLLDGSYEQYF,TGTGCCAGCAGCTTACTGGACGGATCCTACGAGCAGTACTTC
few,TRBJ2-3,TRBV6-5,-,CASSYRRQLGDTQYF,TGTGCCAGCAGTTACCGTCGTCAGTTGGGGGATACGCAGTATTTT
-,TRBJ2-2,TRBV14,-,CASRLEANTGELFF,TGTGCCAGCAGGCTAGAAGCGAACACCGGGGAGCTGTTTTTT
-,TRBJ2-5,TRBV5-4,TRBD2,CASRPDFSGGAETQYF,TGTGCCAGCAGACCGGATTTCAGCGGGGGGGCAGAGACCCAGTACTTC
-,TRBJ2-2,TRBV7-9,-,CASSLKSSGELFF,TGTGCCAGCAGCTTGAAGAGTTCTGGGGAGCTGTTTTTT
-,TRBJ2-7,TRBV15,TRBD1,CATSRVRGPYEQYF,TGTGCCACCAGCAGAGTTAGGGGGCCCTACGAGCAGTACTTC
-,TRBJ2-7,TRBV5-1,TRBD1,CASTLGGQMPFEQYF,TGCGCCAGCACCTTAGGGGGACAGATGCCGTTCGAGCAGTACTTC
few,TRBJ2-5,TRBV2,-,CASRGFTGRETQYF,TGTGCCAGCAGGGGCTTCACAGGGAGGGAGACCCAGTACTTC
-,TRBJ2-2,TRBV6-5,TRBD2,CASSAQGGTGELFF,TGTGCCAGCAGTGCCCAGGGAGGGACCGGGGAGCTGTTTTTT